The text below deals with one TCR beta chain. The germline V gene has CDR1 SGDLS and CDR2 YYNGEE. Between the trimmed V and J ends, which lost 4 bases and 5 bases, there was a span of 12 bases. The CDR3 covers 13 residues. The method was immunoSEQ multiplex PCR; TCRdb's version includes in-frame clones alone and lacks a portion of them. The sample has 170,000 or so clones, roughly 85% seen once; the top ten hold more than 7.5%. This entry comes from a study of blood T cell repertoires in COVID-19. Study-wide background: The United States, Italy and Spain were the sources of the acute and convalescent COVID-19 samples. Sample material is recorded as cDNA or gDNA derived from T cells, B-cell-depleted T cells, or PBMCs.

This receptor was obtained from a man aged 50 to 60 with active or convalescent COVID-19. Sequenced material: peripheral blood. V and J are TRBV9 and TRBJ1-1; a possible D gene is TRBD1 (6 bases). CDR3 protein: CASSQGTKTEAFF. Here the CDR3 DNA reads TGTGCCAGCAGCCAGGGGACGAAGACTGAAGCTTTCTTT.